This TCR delta chain comes out of a study of gamma-delta chains in newborns, infants, children. Study overall: Microbial exposure reportedly drives polyclonal innate γδ T cell expansion after birth.

CDR3 size: 19 residues. Germline CDR1 GEAIGNYY, CDR2 EKD. V was pared by 0 bases and J by 0 bases, with 11 bases of the junction left unmatched. TCRdb made new clone calls on the reads using CATT. The sample has about 6,900 delta-chain clones, about 10% seen once. The sequenced material came from blood. The chain uses TRDV2 and TRDJ1; 11 bases agree with TRDD3. This TCR was recovered from a child who was a newborn, infant or young child, either healthy, febrile or measles-vaccinated (not recorded which). The CDR3: CACDTVVLGDNKDTDKLIF. CDR3 DNA sequence: TGTGCCTGTGACACCGTCGTACTGGGGGATAATAAGGACACCGATAAACTCATCTTT.